This T cell receptor (beta chain) was retrieved from a study of blood T cell repertoires in COVID-19. The table came from immunoSEQ multiplex PCR; TCRdb's copy has only in-frame clones and leaves some out. The sample yields about 150,000 clones, around 80% seen once. The CDR3 sequence is 13 residues long. Germline V lookup: CDR1 MNHEY, CDR2 SVGAGI. Between the trimmed V and J ends, which lost 6 bases and 5 bases, there was a span of 11 bases. The receptor's source is a woman aged 50 to 60 who had recovered from COVID-19. The chain joins TRBV6-5 to TRBJ1-5; D gene unclear. Material: PBMCs or T cells enriched from blood (not recorded which). The CDR3 DNA reads TGTGCCAGCAGCCCCGGTTTTCATCAGCCCCAGCATTTT. As protein: CASSPGFHQPQHF.